This T cell receptor beta chain was retrieved from a study of Graves' ophthalmopathy and Graves' hyperthyroidism. From RNA, the CDR3 regions of TCR beta chains were amplified and sequenced. RT-PCR with HTBI primers came first, then second-round multiplex PCR. TCRdb fed the multiplex PCR reads into MiXCR, producing one record per CDR3 protein. The sample contains about 380,000 distinct CDR3 sequences, 15% of which appear only once. This clonotype was seen at least ten times. Sample: peripheral blood. This receptor was obtained from a woman between 18 and 30 years old with stable Graves' hyperthyroidism.

The CDR3 protein is CAISPREGNEQYF. The CDR3 region has the DNA TGTGCCATCAGTCCACGGGAAGGAAACGAGCAGTACTTC. This chain joins TRBV10-3 and TRBJ2-7, with TRBD2 as a possible D gene (5 bases). CDR3 size: 13 residues. V lost 5 bases and J 5 bases, leaving 13 bases between the germline ends. In germline, CDR1 is ENHRY, CDR2 SYGVKD.